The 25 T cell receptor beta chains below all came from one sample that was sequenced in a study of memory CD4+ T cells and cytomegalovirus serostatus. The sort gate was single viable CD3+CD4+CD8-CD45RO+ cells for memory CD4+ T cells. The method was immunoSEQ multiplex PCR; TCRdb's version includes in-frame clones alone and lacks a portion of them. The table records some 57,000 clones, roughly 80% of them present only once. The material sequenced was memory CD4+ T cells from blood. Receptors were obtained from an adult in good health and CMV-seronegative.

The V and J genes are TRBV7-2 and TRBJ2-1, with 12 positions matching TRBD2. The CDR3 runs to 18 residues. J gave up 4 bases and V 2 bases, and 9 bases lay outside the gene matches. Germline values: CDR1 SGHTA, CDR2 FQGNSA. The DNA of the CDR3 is TGTGCCAGCAGCTTACGACTAGCGGGGGCCCCTACTTACAATGAGCAGTTCTTC. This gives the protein CASSLRLAGAPTYNEQFF.

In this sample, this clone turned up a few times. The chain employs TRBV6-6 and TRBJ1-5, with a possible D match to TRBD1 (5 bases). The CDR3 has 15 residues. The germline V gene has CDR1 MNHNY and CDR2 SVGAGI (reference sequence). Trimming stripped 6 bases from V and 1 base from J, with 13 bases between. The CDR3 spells CASRKQVWSNQPQHF. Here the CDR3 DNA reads TGTGCCAGCAGAAAACAGGTTTGGAGCAATCAGCCCCAGCATTTT.

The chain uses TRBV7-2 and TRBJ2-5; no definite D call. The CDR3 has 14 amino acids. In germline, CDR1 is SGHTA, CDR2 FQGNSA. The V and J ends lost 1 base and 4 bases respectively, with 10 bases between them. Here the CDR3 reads CASSLELGRETQYF. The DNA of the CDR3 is TGTGCCAGCAGCTTAGAATTGGGCCGAGAGACCCAGTACTTC.

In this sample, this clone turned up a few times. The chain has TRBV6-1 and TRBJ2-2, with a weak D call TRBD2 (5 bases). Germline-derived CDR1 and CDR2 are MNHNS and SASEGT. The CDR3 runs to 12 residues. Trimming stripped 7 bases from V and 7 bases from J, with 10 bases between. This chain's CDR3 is CASTSWGGELFF. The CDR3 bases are TGTGCCAGCACTAGCTGGGGCGGGGAGCTGTTTTTT.

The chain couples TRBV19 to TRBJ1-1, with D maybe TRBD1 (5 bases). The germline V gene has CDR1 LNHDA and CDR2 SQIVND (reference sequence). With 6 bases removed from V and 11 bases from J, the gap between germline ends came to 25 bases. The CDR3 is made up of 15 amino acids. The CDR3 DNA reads TGTGCCAGTAGGACGCGAGAGGGGCGGGGAGGTAGGGCTTTCTTT. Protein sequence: CASRTREGRGGRAFF.

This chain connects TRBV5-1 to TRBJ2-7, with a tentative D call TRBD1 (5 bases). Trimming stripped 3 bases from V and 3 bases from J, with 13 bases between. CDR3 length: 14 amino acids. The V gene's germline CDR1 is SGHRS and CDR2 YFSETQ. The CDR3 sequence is CASSSSDRNYEQYF. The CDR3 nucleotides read TGCGCCAGCAGCTCCTCCGACAGAAACTACGAGCAGTACTTC.

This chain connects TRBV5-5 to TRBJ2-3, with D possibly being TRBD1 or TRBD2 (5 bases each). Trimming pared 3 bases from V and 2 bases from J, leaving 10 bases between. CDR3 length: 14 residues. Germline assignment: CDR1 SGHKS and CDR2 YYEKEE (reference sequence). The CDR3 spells CASSSSGHTDTQYF. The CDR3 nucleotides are TGTGCCAGCAGCTCGTCGGGGCACACAGATACGCAGTATTTT. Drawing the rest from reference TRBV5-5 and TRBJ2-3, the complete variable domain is DAGVTQSPTHLIKTRGQQVTLRCSPISGHKSVSWYQQVLGQGPQFIFQYYEKEERGRGNFPDRFSARQFPNYSSELNVNALLLGDSALYLCASSSSGHTDTQYFGPGTRLTVL.

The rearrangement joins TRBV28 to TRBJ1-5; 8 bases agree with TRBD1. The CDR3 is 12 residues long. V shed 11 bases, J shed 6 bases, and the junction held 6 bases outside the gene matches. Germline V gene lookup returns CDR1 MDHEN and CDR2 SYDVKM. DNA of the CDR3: TGTGCCTCCCTTGACAGGGGTCAGCCCCAGCATTTT. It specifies CASLDRGQPQHF.

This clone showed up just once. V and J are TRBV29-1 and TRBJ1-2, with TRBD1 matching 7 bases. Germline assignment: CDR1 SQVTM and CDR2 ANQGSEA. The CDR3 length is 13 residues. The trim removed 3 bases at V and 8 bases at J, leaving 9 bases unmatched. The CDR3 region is CSVDVAGGSGYTF. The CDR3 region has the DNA TGCAGCGTTGATGTCGCAGGGGGTTCCGGCTACACCTTC.

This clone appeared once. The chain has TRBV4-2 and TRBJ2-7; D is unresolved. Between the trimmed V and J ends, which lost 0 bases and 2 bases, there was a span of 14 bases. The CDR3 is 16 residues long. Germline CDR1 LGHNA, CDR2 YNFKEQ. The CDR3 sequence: CASSQDFRQNPYEQYF. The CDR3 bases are TGTGCCAGCAGCCAAGATTTTCGTCAGAACCCCTACGAGCAGTACTTC.

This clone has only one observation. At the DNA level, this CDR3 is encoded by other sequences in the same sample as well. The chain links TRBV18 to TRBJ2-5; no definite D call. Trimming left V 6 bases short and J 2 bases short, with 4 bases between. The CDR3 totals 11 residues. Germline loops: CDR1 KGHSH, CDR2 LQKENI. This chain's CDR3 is CASSPQETQYF. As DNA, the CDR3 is TGTGCCAGCTCGCCTCAAGAGACCCAGTACTTC.

DNA of the CDR3: TGTGCCAGCAGATGGGGTAGTCAGCCCCAGCATTTT. Protein sequence: CASRWGSQPQHF. V gene TRBV28 combines with J gene TRBJ1-5; D is unclear. Germline assignment: CDR1 MDHEN and CDR2 SYDVKM. CDR3 length: 12 residues. Trimming stripped 6 bases from V and 6 bases from J, with 9 bases between. Full variable domain (outside the CDR3, taken from reference TRBV28 and TRBJ1-5): DVKVTQSSRYLVKRTGEKVFLECVQDMDHENMFWYRQDPGLGLRLIYFSYDVKMKEKGDIPEGYSVSREKKERFSLILESASTNQTSMYLCASRWGSQPQHFGDGTRLSIL.

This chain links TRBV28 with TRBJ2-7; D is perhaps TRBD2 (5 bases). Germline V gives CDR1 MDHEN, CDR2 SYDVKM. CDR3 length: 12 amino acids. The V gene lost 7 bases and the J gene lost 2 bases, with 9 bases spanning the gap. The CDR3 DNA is TGTGCCAGCACCAGCGGTACCTACGAGCAGTACTTC. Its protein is CASTSGTYEQYF.

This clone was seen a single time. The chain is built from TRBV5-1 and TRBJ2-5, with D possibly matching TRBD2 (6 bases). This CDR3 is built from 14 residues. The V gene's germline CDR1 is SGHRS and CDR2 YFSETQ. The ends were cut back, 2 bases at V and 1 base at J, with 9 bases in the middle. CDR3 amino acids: CASSFRDFQETQYF. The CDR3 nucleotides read TGCGCCAGCAGCTTCCGGGACTTCCAAGAGACCCAGTACTTC.

The DNA for the CDR3 is TGTGCCAGCAGCTCGACATGGACAGGGGGAGCGGATACGCAGTATTTT. Translation gives CASSSTWTGGADTQYF. The genes are TRBV7-8 and TRBJ2-3; 10 bases match TRBD1. The CDR3 is 16 amino acids. CDR1 and CDR2 (germline): SGHVS, FQNEAQ. Germline trimming cut 4 bases from V and 6 bases from J; bases unmatched to any gene: 10.

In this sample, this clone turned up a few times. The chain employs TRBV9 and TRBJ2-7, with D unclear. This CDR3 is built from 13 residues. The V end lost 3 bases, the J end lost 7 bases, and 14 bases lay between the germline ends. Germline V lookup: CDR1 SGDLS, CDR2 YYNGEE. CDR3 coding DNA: TGTGCCAGCAGCGCGGGCCTACGCGGTGAGCAGTACTTC. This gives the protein CASSAGLRGEQYF.

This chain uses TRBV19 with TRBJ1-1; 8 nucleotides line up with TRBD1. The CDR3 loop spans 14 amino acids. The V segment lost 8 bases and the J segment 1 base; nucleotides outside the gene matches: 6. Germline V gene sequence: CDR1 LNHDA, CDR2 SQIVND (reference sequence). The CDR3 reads CASSSGGWNTEAFF. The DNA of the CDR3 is TGTGCCAGTTCCTCAGGGGGCTGGAACACTGAAGCTTTCTTT. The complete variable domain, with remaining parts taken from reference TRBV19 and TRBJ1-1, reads DGGITQSPKYLFRKEGQNVTLSCEQNLNHDAMYWYRQDPGQGLRLIYYSQIVNDFQKGDIAEGYSVSREKKESFPLTVTSAQKNPTAFYLCASSSGGWNTEAFFGQGTRLTVV.

As DNA, the CDR3 is TGTGCCAGCAGCTTCCGCGCTAGGGATGATACGCAGTATTTT. Encoded protein: CASSFRARDDTQYF. The V and J genes are TRBV7-9 and TRBJ2-3; D gene uncertain. Germline V gene sequence: CDR1 SEHNR, CDR2 FQNEAQ (reference sequence). With 3 bases removed from V and 6 bases from J, the gap between germline ends came to 13 bases. CDR3 length: 14 residues.

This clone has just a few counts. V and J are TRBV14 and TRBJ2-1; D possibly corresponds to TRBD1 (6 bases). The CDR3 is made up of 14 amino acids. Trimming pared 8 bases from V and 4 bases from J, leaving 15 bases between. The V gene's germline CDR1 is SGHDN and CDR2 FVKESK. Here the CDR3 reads CASAQSGHYNEQFF. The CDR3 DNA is TGTGCCAGCGCTCAATCGGGACATTACAATGAGCAGTTCTTC. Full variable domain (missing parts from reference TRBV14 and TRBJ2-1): EAGVTQFPSHSVIEKGQTVTLRCDPISGHDNLYWYRRVMGKEIKFLLHFVKESKQDESGMPNNRFLAERTGGTYSTLKVQPAELEDSGVYFCASAQSGHYNEQFFGPGTRLTVL.

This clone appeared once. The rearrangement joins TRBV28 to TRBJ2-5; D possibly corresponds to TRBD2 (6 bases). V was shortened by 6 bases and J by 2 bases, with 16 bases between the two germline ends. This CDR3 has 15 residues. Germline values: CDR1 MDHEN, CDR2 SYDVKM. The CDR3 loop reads CASRAHGTPQETQYF. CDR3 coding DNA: TGTGCCAGCAGAGCTCATGGGACTCCGCAAGAGACCCAGTACTTC.

CDR3 sequence reads: CSPLGGDEQFF. CDR3 sequence (DNA): TGCAGTCCCCTGGGGGGTGATGAGCAGTTCTTC. The gene calls are TRBV20-1 and TRBJ2-1; D is possibly TRBD2 (6 bases). This CDR3 has 11 residues. In germline, CDR1 is DFQATT, CDR2 SNEGSKA (reference sequence). Trimming removed 8 bases at V and 8 bases at J, with 13 bases between.

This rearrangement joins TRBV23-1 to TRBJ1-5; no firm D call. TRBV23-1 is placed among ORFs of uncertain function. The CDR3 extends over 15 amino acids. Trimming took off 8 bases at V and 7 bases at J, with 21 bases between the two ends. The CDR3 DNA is TGCGCCAGCGGACCCTCTCCGGGCCCCAGGCAGCCCCAGCATTTT. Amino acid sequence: CASGPSPGPRQPQHF.

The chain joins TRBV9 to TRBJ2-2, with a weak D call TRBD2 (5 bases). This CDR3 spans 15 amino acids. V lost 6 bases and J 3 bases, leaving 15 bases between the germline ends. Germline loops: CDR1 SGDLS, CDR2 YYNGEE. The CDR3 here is CASKDNRGDTGELFF. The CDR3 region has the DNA TGTGCCAGCAAAGATAATCGGGGAGACACCGGGGAGCTGTTTTTT.

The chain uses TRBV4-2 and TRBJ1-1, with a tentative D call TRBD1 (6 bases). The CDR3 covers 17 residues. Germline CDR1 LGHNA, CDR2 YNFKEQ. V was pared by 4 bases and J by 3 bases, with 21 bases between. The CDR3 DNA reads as TGTGCCAGCAGCCGCACCCAGGGAAGGGGGATTCACACTGAAGCTTTCTTT. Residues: CASSRTQGRGIHTEAFF.

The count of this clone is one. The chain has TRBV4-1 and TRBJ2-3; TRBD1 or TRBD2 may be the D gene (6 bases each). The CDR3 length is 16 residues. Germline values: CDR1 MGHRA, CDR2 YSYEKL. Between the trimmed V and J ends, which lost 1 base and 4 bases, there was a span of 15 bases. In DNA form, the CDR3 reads TGCGCCAGCAGCCAAGCCGGCAGGGGAGGTTCAGATACGCAGTATTTT. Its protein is CASSQAGRGGSDTQYF.